The next 16 T cell receptor beta chains were all read from a single sample in a study of regulatory T cells in long-lasting Graves disease. The TCR beta library used iRepertoire HTBI primers with Arm-PCR amplification of CDR3. TCRdb re-derived calls from the multiplex PCR reads in MiXCR, one entry per CDR3 protein. The table has some 200,000 distinct CDR3 sequences, approximately 19% seen once; the top ten hold 12%. Noted time point: newly diagnosed GD, antithyroid drugs for less than 3 months. Following extraction of RNA from PBMCs, that RNA was used to make the TCR library. This sample also appeared in a second study, on T cells in Graves' hyperthyroidism and ophthalmopathy.

Here the sequenced sample was peripheral blood mononuclear cells (PBMCs), taken at new diagnosis, from a patient treated with antithyroid drugs. All receptors come from a woman aged 25 to 39 with Graves disease.

The CDR3 reads CASRLAGVNEQYF. In nucleotides, the CDR3 is TGTGCCAGCAGACTAGCGGGAGTGAATGAGCAGTACTTC. This chain links TRBV11-1 with TRBJ2-7, with 11 bases fitting TRBD2. Trimming cost V 6 bases and J 7 bases; bases outside gene matches: 5. Per germline, CDR1 SGHAT and CDR2 FQDESV (reference sequence). CDR3 length: 13 amino acids.

The chain combines TRBV10-1 with TRBJ2-3, with D perhaps matching TRBD1 or TRBD2 (8 bases each). The CDR3 totals 21 residues. Germline CDR1 is WNHNN and CDR2 is SYGVQD (reference sequence). V was trimmed by 3 bases and J by 0 bases, leaving 28 bases between them. The CDR3 nucleotides are TGCGCCAGCAGTGACCCGGACAGGGATATTCTAGCGGGCACTAGCACAGATACGCAGTATTTT. Protein product: CASSDPDRDILAGTSTDTQYF.

The sample holds many counts of this clonotype. This chain links TRBV15 with TRBJ2-3; D gene ambiguous. Germline loops: CDR1 LNHNV, CDR2 YYDKDF (reference sequence). The CDR3 is 13 amino acids. V was shortened by 0 bases and J by 6 bases, with 7 bases between the two germline ends. CDR3 amino acids: CATSRDPSDTQYF. In DNA form, the CDR3 reads TGTGCCACCAGCAGAGACCCCTCGGATACGCAGTATTTT. The full variable domain, rest sourced from reference TRBV15 and TRBJ2-3, is DAMVIQNPRYQVTQFGKPVTLSCSQTLNHNVMYWYQQKSSQAPKLLFHYYDKDFNNEADTPDNFQSRRPNTSFCFLDIRSPGLGDTAMYLCATSRDPSDTQYFGPGTRLTVL.

This clonotype came up many times. The chain uses TRBV3-1 and TRBJ2-5; D call uncertain. The ends were cut back, 2 bases at V and 5 bases at J, with 9 bases in the middle. The germline V gene encodes CDR1 LGHDT and CDR2 YNNKEL (reference sequence). The CDR3 spans 13 residues. The CDR3 DNA follows: TGTGCCAGCAGCCAAAGCGTAGGCGAGACCCAGTACTTC. Protein sequence: CASSQSVGETQYF.

This clonotype came up many times. The chain has TRBV6-5 and TRBJ2-7; the D call may be TRBD1 or TRBD2 (5 bases each). Trimming pared 2 bases from V and 5 bases from J, leaving 16 bases between. The CDR3 is 15 amino acids. Germline V gives CDR1 MNHEY, CDR2 SVGAGI. CDR3 amino acids: CASSYRGVGYDEQYF. The CDR3 DNA follows: TGTGCCAGCAGTTACCGGGGCGTGGGGTACGACGAGCAGTACTTC.

V is TRBV20-1 and J is TRBJ2-1; no clear D gene. CDR3 size: 11 residues. V was pared by 3 bases and J by 10 bases, with 10 bases between. CDR1 is DFQATT and CDR2 is SNEGSKA in the germline V gene (reference sequence). The CDR3 nucleotides read TGCAGTGCTAGTCGTTTGGAGGAGCAGTTCTTC. Encoded protein: CSASRLEEQFF.

This clonotype was counted at least ten times. The genes are TRBV20-1 and TRBJ2-5; D remains ambiguous. V lost 4 bases and J lost 2, with 8 bases in between. This CDR3 spans 12 amino acids. Germline V gives CDR1 DFQATT, CDR2 SNEGSKA (reference sequence). In nucleotides, the CDR3 is TGCAGTGCTACGGCGATACAAGAGACCCAGTACTTC. Its translation is CSATAIQETQYF.

This clonotype came up many times. The chain links TRBV10-3 to TRBJ1-3, with D possibly matching TRBD1 (5 bases). CDR1 and CDR2 from the germline V gene are ENHRY and SYGVKD. This CDR3 has 14 amino acids. The ends were cut back, 2 bases at V and 0 bases at J, with 5 bases in the middle. CDR3 bases: TGTGCCATCAGTGAGGGGGCCTCTGGAAACACCATATATTTT. This encodes CAISEGASGNTIYF.

The chain joins TRBV5-1 to TRBJ1-1, with D unresolved. CDR1 and CDR2 from the germline V gene are SGHRS and YFSETQ. The CDR3 is made up of 13 amino acids. Trimming stripped 0 bases from V and 8 bases from J, with 11 bases between. The CDR3 region has the DNA TGCGCCAGCAGCTTGGCGCCGGCCCTGGAAGCTTTCTTT. Translating gives CASSLAPALEAFF. Drawing the rest from reference TRBV5-1 and TRBJ1-1, the complete variable domain is KAGVTQTPRYLIKTRGQQVTLSCSPISGHRSVSWYQQTPGQGLQFLFEYFSETQRNKGNFPGRFSGRQFSNSRSEMNVSTLELGDSALYLCASSLAPALEAFFGQGTRLTVV.

This clonotype came up many times. The V and J genes are TRBV19 and TRBJ1-4; D call uncertain. The length of the CDR3 is 17 residues. Trimming took off 1 base at V and 0 bases at J, with 12 bases between the two ends. Germline loops: CDR1 LNHDA, CDR2 SQIVND (reference sequence). In DNA, the CDR3 is TGTGCCAGTAGTATAGGTCCTTTCAATCCAACTAATGAAAAACTGTTTTTT. Translating it yields CASSIGPFNPTNEKLFF.

Regarding this clonotype: Mismatch with germline at one junction end may stem from a read error. The J gene is TRBJ2-2, the V gene TRBV7-7; 8 bases are a match to TRBD1. Germline V CDR1 and CDR2: SSHAT, FNYEAQ (reference sequence). CDR3 length: 16 residues. The CDR3 spells CASSALGQGQSEELFF. CDR3 DNA: TGTGCTAGCAGCGCTCTCGGACAGGGACAGAGCGAGGAGCTGTTTTTT. Supplemented by reference TRBV7-7 and TRBJ2-2, the full variable domain reads GAGVSQSPRYKVTKRGQDVTLRCDPISSHATLYWYQQALGQGPEFLTYFNYEAQPDKSGLPSDRFSAERPEGSISTLTIQRTEQRDSAMYRCASSALGQGQSEELFFGEGSRLTVL.

This clonotype has ten or more counts. The CDR3 DNA reads as TGTGCCAGCAGTGGGGGGCACCCCTATAGCAATCAGCCCCAGCATTTT. Protein product: CASSGGHPYSNQPQHF. The genes are TRBV6-1 and TRBJ1-5; weak D call: TRBD1 (6 bases). The CDR3 is 16 residues long. The V gene's germline CDR1 is MNHNS and CDR2 SASEGT. The V and J ends lost 4 bases and 0 bases respectively, with 13 bases between them.

On this clonotype itself: Since a much larger clone is just one base distant, this may be a read error. As DNA, the CDR3 is TGTGCCAGCAGCCGGGACAGGGGGCGTCCTACCTATGGCCACACCTTC. It yields the protein CASSRDRGRPTYGHTF. The rearrangement uses TRBV3-1 and TRBJ1-2, with 12 positions matching TRBD1. The length of the CDR3 is 16 residues. The germline V gene encodes CDR1 LGHDT and CDR2 YNNKEL (reference sequence).

At least ten counts were recorded for this clonotype. The chain employs TRBV19 and TRBJ2-1, with TRBD2 matching 7 bases. Germline loops: CDR1 LNHDA, CDR2 SQIVND (reference sequence). The CDR3 spans 18 residues. The junction had 11 bases not matched to a gene; V was cut back by 3 bases and J by 0 bases. CDR3 coding DNA: TGTGCCAGTAGTATCATTATGGCTAGCGGCCTCTCCTACAATGAGCAGTTCTTC. It is translated as CASSIIMASGLSYNEQFF.

There are many counts of this clonotype. The chain combines TRBV27 with TRBJ2-7, with a tentative D call TRBD1 (6 bases). Trimming took 4 bases from V and 0 from J, leaving 13 bases between them. Germline V gives CDR1 MNHEY, CDR2 SMNVEV (reference sequence). The CDR3 contains 15 residues. CDR3 sequence reads: CASSSPDRYSYEQYF. CDR3 bases: TGTGCCAGCAGTTCACCTGACAGGTACTCCTACGAGCAGTACTTC.

The table lists this clonotype with many counts. The chain is built from TRBV20-1 and TRBJ1-2, with D possibly matching TRBD1 (5 bases). This CDR3 region has 15 residues. V lost 4 bases, J lost 6 bases, and 21 bases lay in between. Germline CDR1 reads DFQATT; CDR2 reads SNEGSKA (reference sequence). CDR3 nucleotide sequence: TGCAGTGCTACCAATTACCTCAGGGTAACGGATGGCTACACCTTC. Residues: CSATNYLRVTDGYTF.